The 12 T cell receptor beta chains below were found in one sample sequenced in a study of cytomegalovirus exposure and HLA in healthy donors. Assay used: immunoSEQ multiplex PCR; TCRdb lists only in-frame clones, some missing. This table has roughly 180,000 clones, roughly nine tenths appearing once. The sequencing input was PBMCs. The receptors stem from a man in his thirties or forties in good health and CMV-seropositive.

Turning to this clone: Other DNA sequences within the sample encode an identical CDR3. The V and J genes are TRBV30 and TRBJ1-1; D ambiguous. CDR3 length: 13 amino acids. Trimming pared 0 bases from V and 1 base from J, leaving 6 bases between. Germline CDR1 reads GTSNPN; CDR2 reads SVGIG (reference sequence). The CDR3 sequence: CAWSVGGNTEAFF. The CDR3 nucleotides are TGTGCCTGGAGTGTAGGCGGGAACACTGAAGCTTTCTTT.

This rearrangement joins TRBV6-4 to TRBJ1-1; weak D call: TRBD1 (5 bases). The V gene lost 7 bases and the J gene lost 2 bases, with 23 bases spanning the gap. Per germline, CDR1 MRHNA and CDR2 SNTAGT. CDR3 length: 17 amino acids. The CDR3 nucleotides are TGTGCCAGCATAAGACAGCCTCAGATTTGGCTAAACACTGAAGCTTTCTTT. It encodes CASIRQPQIWLNTEAFF.

The CDR3 reads CASTLADTQYF. The CDR3 nucleotides are TGTGCCAGCACCTTAGCTGATACGCAGTATTTT. V usage is TRBV5-6 and J usage is TRBJ2-3; D remains ambiguous. V gave up 6 bases and J gave up 6 bases, with 8 bases separating them. The CDR3 contains 11 residues. The germline V gene has CDR1 SGHDT and CDR2 YYEEEE. Filled out from reference TRBV5-6 and TRBJ2-3, the complete variable domain reads DAGVTQSPTHLIKTRGQQVTLRCSPKSGHDTVSWYQQALGQGPQFIFQYYEEEERQRGNFPDRFSGHQFPNYSSELNVNALLLGDSALYLCASTLADTQYFGPGTRLTVL.

This clone was seen more than once but under ten times. The CDR3 sequence: CARGQGTSSGANVLTF. The CDR3 DNA follows: TGTGCCAGGGGACAGGGGACGAGCTCTGGGGCCAACGTCCTGACTTTC. The chain has TRBV2 and TRBJ2-6; 10 bases align to TRBD1. CDR3 size: 16 residues. Germline assignment: CDR1 SNHLY and CDR2 FYNNEI. The ends lost 9 bases at V and 0 bases at J; junction bases unmatched: 5.

Only a few counts were recorded for this clone. The gene calls are TRBV30 and TRBJ1-4; D ambiguous. V was shortened by 2 bases and J by 6 bases, with 16 bases between the two germline ends. CDR1 is GTSNPN and CDR2 is SVGIG in the germline V gene (reference sequence). This CDR3 has 15 residues. This CDR3 is CAWSYPGGRDEKLFF. In DNA form, the CDR3 reads TGTGCCTGGAGTTACCCTGGTGGAAGGGATGAAAAACTGTTTTTT.

This sequence joins TRBV5-1 and TRBJ2-7; no reliable D call. V was cut by 0 bases and J by 3 bases, with 4 bases left in between. Germline CDR1 reads SGHRS; CDR2 reads YFSETQ. The CDR3 runs 12 residues. The CDR3 DNA follows: TGCGCCAGCAGCTTGGTTGGCTACGAGCAGTACTTC. Protein product: CASSLVGYEQYF. The whole variable domain, remainder taken from reference TRBV5-1 and TRBJ2-7, is KAGVTQTPRYLIKTRGQQVTLSCSPISGHRSVSWYQQTPGQGLQFLFEYFSETQRNKGNFPGRFSGRQFSNSRSEMNVSTLELGDSALYLCASSLVGYEQYFGPGTRLTVT.

This chain links TRBV27 with TRBJ2-1; 7 nucleotides agree with TRBD2. Germline trimming cut 0 bases from V and 7 bases from J; bases unmatched to any gene: 12. The germline CDR1 and CDR2 sequences are MNHEY and SMNVEV (reference sequence). This CDR3 region has 17 residues. CDR3 in DNA: TGTGCCAGCAGTTTATCGCCCTGGGGCGGGAGAGGAAATGAGCAGTTCTTC. Encoded protein: CASSLSPWGGRGNEQFF.

The gene calls are TRBV19 and TRBJ1-2, with a possible D match to TRBD1 (5 bases). The germline V gene encodes CDR1 LNHDA and CDR2 SQIVND (reference sequence). The CDR3 totals 14 residues. V dropped 4 bases and J dropped 5 bases, with 14 bases sitting between them. Here the CDR3 reads CASSTPGRRYGYTF. DNA for the CDR3: TGTGCCAGTAGTACCCCAGGGCGACGATATGGCTACACCTTC. Supplemented by reference TRBV19 and TRBJ1-2, the full variable domain reads DGGITQSPKYLFRKEGQNVTLSCEQNLNHDAMYWYRQDPGQGLRLIYYSQIVNDFQKGDIAEGYSVSREKKESFPLTVTSAQKNPTAFYLCASSTPGRRYGYTFGSGTRLTVV.

The gene calls are TRBV14 and TRBJ2-3, with 7 bases matching TRBD1. Germline V CDR1 and CDR2: SGHDN, FVKESK. V was pared by 5 bases and J by 3 bases, with 20 bases of the junction left unmatched. The length of the CDR3 is 19 residues. As DNA, the CDR3 is TGTGCCAGCAGCTTAAGGTCGACAGGGCTGGGCGACAGGACAGATACGCAGTATTTT. Translated, it gives CASSLRSTGLGDRTDTQYF.

The J gene is TRBJ1-5, the V gene TRBV19; D call uncertain. Germline loops: CDR1 LNHDA, CDR2 SQIVND (reference sequence). The length of the CDR3 is 13 residues. Trimming removed 5 bases from V and 4 bases from J, with 9 bases in between. The CDR3 nucleotides are TGTGCCAGTAGTCCGACGACAAATCAGCCCCAGCATTTT. Translating it yields CASSPTTNQPQHF.

The rearrangement uses TRBV20-1 and TRBJ2-7; tentatively, D is TRBD1 (5 bases). The V end was cut by 6 bases, the J end by 6 bases, with 12 bases between. The CDR3 has 11 amino acids. In germline, CDR1 is DFQATT, CDR2 SNEGSKA (reference sequence). The CDR3 nucleotides read TGCAGTGCCGAAAGGGGTCCCGAGCAGTACTTC. Amino acids: CSAERGPEQYF.

The chain combines TRBV9 with TRBJ1-1; D is possibly TRBD1 (5 bases). V gave up 4 bases and J gave up 3 bases, with 13 bases separating them. The V gene's germline CDR1 is SGDLS and CDR2 YYNGEE. The CDR3 consists of 14 residues. CDR3 nucleotides: TGTGCCAGCAGCCCCCGGGGCGTTGACACTGAAGCTTTCTTT. Translated: CASSPRGVDTEAFF.